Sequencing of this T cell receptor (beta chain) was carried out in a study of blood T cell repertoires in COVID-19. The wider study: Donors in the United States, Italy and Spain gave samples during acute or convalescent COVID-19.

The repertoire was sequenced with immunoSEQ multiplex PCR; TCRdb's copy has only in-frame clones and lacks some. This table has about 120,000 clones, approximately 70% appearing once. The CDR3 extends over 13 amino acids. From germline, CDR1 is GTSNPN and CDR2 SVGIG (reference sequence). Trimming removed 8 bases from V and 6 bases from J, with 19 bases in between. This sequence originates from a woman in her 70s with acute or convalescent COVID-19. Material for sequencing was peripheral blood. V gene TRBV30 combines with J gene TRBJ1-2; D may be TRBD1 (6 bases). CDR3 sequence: CALFAGALNGYTF. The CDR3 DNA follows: TGTGCCCTCTTTGCGGGGGCGCTCAATGGCTACACCTTC. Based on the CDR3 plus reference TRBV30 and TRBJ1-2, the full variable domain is SQTIHQWPATLVQPVGSPLSLECTVEGTSNPNLYWYRQAAGRGLQLLFYSVGIGQISSEVPQNLSASRPQDRQFILSSKKLLLSDSGFYLCALFAGALNGYTFGSGTRLTVV.